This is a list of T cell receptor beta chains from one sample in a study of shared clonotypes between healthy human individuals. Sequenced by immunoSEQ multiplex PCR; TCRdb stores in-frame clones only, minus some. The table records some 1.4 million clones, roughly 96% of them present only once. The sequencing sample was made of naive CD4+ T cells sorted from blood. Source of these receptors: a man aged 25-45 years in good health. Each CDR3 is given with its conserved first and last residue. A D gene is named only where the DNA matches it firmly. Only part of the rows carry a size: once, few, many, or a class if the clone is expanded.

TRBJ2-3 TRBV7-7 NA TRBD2 CASSPRLAGGTSDTQYF TGTGCTAGCAGCCCGCGACTAGCGGGAGGAACATCAGATACGCAGTATTTT
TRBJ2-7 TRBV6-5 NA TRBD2 CASSLRTSFHEQYF TGTGCCAGCAGTTTGCGGACTAGCTTCCACGAGCAGTACTTC
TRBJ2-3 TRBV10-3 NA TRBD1 CAISDIGQGTDTQYF TGTGCCATCAGTGATATAGGACAGGGTACAGATACGCAGTATTTT
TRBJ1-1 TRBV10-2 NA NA CASSRDGAGTEAFF TGCGCCAGCAGTAGGGACGGGGCTGGGACTGAAGCTTTCTTT
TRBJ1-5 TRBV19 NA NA CASSQGWGKQPQHF TGTGCCAGTAGCCAGGGATGGGGGAAGCAGCCCCAGCATTTT
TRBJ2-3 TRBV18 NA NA CASSPKLSTDTQYF TGTGCCAGCTCCCCGAAGCTTAGCACAGATACGCAGTATTTT
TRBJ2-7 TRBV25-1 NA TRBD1 CASSEPGTATYEQYF TGTGCCAGCAGTGAACCCGGGACAGCGACCTACGAGCAGTACTTC
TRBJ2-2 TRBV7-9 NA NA CASSSLGRTNTGELFF TGTGCCAGCAGCTCTCTCGGTCGGACGAACACCGGGGAGCTGTTTTTT
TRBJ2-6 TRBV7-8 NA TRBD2 CASSLAGGRVTTGANVLTF TGTGCCAGCAGTCTAGCGGGGGGCCGAGTAACAACTGGGGCCAACGTCCTGACTTTC
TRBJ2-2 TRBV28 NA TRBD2 CASSLTGLAGRELFF TGTGCCAGCAGTTTAACCGGACTAGCGGGAAGGGAGCTGTTTTTT
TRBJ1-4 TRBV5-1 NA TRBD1 CASSLGQGDGKLFF TGCGCCAGCAGCTTGGGACAGGGTGACGGAAAACTGTTTTTT
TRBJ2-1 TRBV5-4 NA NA CASSPAGSGYNEQFF TGTGCCAGCAGCCCCGCTGGTAGCGGATACAATGAGCAGTTCTTC
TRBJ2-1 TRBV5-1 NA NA CASSLARGWYNEQFF TGCGCCAGCAGCTTGGCGAGGGGATGGTACAATGAGCAGTTCTTC
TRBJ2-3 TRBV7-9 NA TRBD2 CASSLLAGYTDTQYF TGTGCCAGCAGTCTCCTAGCGGGATACACAGATACGCAGTATTTT
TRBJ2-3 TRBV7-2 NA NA CASSSGTDTQYF TGTGCCAGCAGCTCCGGCACAGATACGCAGTATTTT
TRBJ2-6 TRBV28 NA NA CASSTVRGANVLTF TGTGCCAGCAGTACGGTCAGAGGGGCCAACGTCCTGACTTTC
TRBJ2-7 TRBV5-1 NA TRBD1 CASSLGGQGYEQYF TGCGCCAGCAGCTTGGGAGGACAGGGCTACGAGCAGTACTTC
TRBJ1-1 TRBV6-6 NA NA CASTGNTEAFF TGTGCCAGCACGGGGAACACTGAAGCTTTCTTT
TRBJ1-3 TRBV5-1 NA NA CASSPQGFSGNTIYF TGCGCCAGCAGCCCCCAAGGGTTCTCTGGAAACACCATATATTTT
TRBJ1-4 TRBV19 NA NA CASSTGTVDEKLFF TGTGCCAGTAGCACCGGGACTGTGGATGAAAAACTGTTTTTT
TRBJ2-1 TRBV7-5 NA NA CARSLVISGRRIFYNEQFF TGTGCCAGAAGCTTAGTGATTAGCGGGAGGCGGATCTTCTACAATGAGCAGTTCTTC
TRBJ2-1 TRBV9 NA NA CASSVGTFPSEQFF TGTGCCAGCAGCGTTGGGACTTTCCCAAGTGAGCAGTTCTTC
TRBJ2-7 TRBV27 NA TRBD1 CASSTAGTGKYEQYF TGTGCCAGCAGTACAGCCGGGACAGGGAAATATGAGCAGTACTTC
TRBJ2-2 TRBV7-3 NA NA CASSLSWSRELFF TGTGCCAGCAGCTTATCATGGTCTCGGGAGCTGTTTTTT
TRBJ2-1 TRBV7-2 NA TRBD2 CASSLRWTSGSRVENEQFF TGTGCCAGCAGCTTAAGGTGGACTAGCGGGAGTCGGGTGGAAAATGAGCAGTTCTTC
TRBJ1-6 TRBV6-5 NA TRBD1 CASRIQGSNSPLHF TGTGCCAGCAGAATACAGGGGAGCAATTCACCCCTCCACTTT
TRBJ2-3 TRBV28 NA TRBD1 CASSFMGQGTDTQYF TGTGCCAGCAGTTTTATGGGACAGGGCACAGATACGCAGTATTTT
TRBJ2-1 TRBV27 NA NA CASSSNRRYNEQFF TGTGCCAGCAGTTCTAATCGACGGTACAATGAGCAGTTCTTC
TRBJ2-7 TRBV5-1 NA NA CASSRGNRVESYEQYF TGCGCCAGCAGCCGGGGGAACAGGGTTGAATCCTACGAGCAGTACTTC
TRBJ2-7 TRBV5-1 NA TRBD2 CASSRTELAGGEQYF TGCGCCAGCAGCCGGACAGAACTAGCGGGAGGCGAGCAGTACTTC
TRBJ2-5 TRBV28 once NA CASSLPPGTQYF TGTGCCAGCAGTCTACCCCCGGGGACCCAGTACTTC
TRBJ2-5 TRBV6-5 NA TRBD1 CASREQGRGETQYF TGTGCCAGCAGGGAACAGGGGAGAGGAGAGACCCAGTACTTC
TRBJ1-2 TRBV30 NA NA CAWSVQGGYTF TGTGCCTGGAGTGTCCAGGGAGGCTACACCTTC
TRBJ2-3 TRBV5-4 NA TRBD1 CASSKGQGITDTQYF TGTGCCAGCAGCAAAGGACAGGGGATCACAGATACGCAGTATTTT
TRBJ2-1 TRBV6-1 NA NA CASGQGISYNEQFF TGTGCCAGCGGCCAGGGGATCTCCTACAATGAGCAGTTCTTC
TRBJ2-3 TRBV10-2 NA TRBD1 CASSEPWDSAQYF TGCGCCAGCAGTGAGCCGTGGGACAGTGCGCAGTATTTT
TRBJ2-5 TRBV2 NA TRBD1 CASSRTGQETQYF TGTGCCAGCAGTAGGACAGGTCAAGAGACCCAGTACTTC
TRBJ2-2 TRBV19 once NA CASMSANTGELFF TGTGCCAGTATGAGCGCGAACACCGGGGAGCTGTTTTTT
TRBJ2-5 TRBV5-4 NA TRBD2 CASSLMGEGKETQYF TGTGCCAGCAGCTTGATGGGGGAGGGTAAAGAGACCCAGTACTTC
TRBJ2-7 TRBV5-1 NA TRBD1 CASSLGVSGGSYEQYF TGCGCCAGCAGCTTGGGAGTGTCAGGGGGCTCCTACGAGCAGTACTTC
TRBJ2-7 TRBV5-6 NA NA CASSLGIVNSYEQYF TGTGCCAGCAGCCTCGGGATTGTTAACTCCTACGAGCAGTACTTC
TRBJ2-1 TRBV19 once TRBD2 CASSRGLAGIDEQFF TGTGCCAGTAGTAGAGGACTAGCGGGAATCGATGAGCAGTTCTTC
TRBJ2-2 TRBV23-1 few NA CASSQPTTGELFF TGCGCCAGCAGTCAACCCACTACCGGGGAGCTGTTTTTT
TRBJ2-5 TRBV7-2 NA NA CASSLEWAGADQYF TGTGCCAGCAGCTTAGAGTGGGCAGGGGCGGACCAGTACTTC
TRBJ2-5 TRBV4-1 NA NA CASSQAISFGAGQETQYF TGCGCCAGCAGCCAGGCCATATCTTTTGGGGCGGGCCAAGAGACCCAGTACTTC
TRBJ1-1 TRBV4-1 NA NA CASRVVTLNTEAFF TGCGCCAGCCGTGTGGTGACACTAAACACTGAAGCTTTCTTT
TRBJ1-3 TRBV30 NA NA CAWNLRSGNTIYF TGTGCCTGGAACCTCCGTTCTGGAAACACCATATATTTT
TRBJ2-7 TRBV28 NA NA CASISGPGRYEQYF TGTGCCAGCATATCGGGACCCGGTCGGTACGAGCAGTACTTC
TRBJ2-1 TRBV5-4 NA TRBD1 CASSQPNRGSSNEQFF TGTGCCAGCAGCCAACCTAACAGGGGGTCAAGCAATGAGCAGTTCTTC
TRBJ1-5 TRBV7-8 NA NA CASSLGQIYQPQHF TGTGCCAGCAGCTTAGGGCAGATTTATCAGCCCCAGCATTTT
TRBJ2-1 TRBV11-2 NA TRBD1 CASSLVGTGPYNEQFF TGTGCCAGCAGCTTAGTAGGGACAGGACCCTACAATGAGCAGTTCTTC
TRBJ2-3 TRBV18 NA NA CASSPPVGRDHRATQYF TGTGCCAGCTCACCACCGGTAGGCAGGGACCACCGGGCTACGCAGTATTTT
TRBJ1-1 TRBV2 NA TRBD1 CASSGDRPPPDSEAFF TGTGCCAGCAGTGGGGACAGGCCCCCTCCTGATTCTGAAGCTTTCTTT
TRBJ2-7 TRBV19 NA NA CASSTAQTNYEQYF TGTGCCAGTAGTACCGCGCAGACCAACTACGAGCAGTACTTC
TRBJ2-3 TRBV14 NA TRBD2 CASSQGAGVGTDTQYF TGTGCCAGCAGCCAAGGGGCGGGAGTAGGCACAGATACGCAGTATTTT
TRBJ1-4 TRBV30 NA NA CAWTGALNEKLFF TGTGCCTGGACAGGGGCTCTTAATGAAAAACTGTTTTTT
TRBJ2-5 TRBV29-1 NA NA CSVPFVETQYF TGCAGCGTTCCCTTTGTGGAGACCCAGTACTTC
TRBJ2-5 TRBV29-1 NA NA CSVDEGTETQYF TGCAGCGTTGACGAGGGCACGGAGACCCAGTACTTC
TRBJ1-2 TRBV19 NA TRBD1 CASSQHPGGAYGYTF TGTGCCAGTAGCCAGCACCCAGGGGGCGCGTATGGCTACACCTTC
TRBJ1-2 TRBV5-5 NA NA CASSLNPEINYGYTF TGTGCCAGCAGCTTGAATCCAGAAATTAACTATGGCTACACCTTC